Shown below are 29 T cell receptor beta chains from a single sample sequenced in a study of shared clonotypes between healthy human individuals (dated by TCRdb to 2018 to 2021). The library was made by the immunoSEQ multiplex PCR assay. The immuneACCESS repertoire file appears here via TCRdb, limited to in-frame rearrangements. These files lack a portion of the clones; in checked studies, under half of the deficit traces to unresolved V genes, and the cause of the others is not known. Present in this sample are 2 million to 3 million clones, around 90% of which were seen just once. The leading ten clones occupy 0.13% to 0.15% of the sample. The sequencing sample was made of naive CD4+ T cells sorted from blood. According to the study, the label for this sample's cell subset or site signals: CD45RA+ positively selected. Receptors were obtained from a man between 18 and 29 years old in good health.

The gene calls are TRBV19 and TRBJ2-5; 7 bases line up with TRBD2. Germline V gene sequence: CDR1 LNHDA, CDR2 SQIVND (reference sequence). Unmatched junction bases numbered 15, after V lost 6 bases and J lost 5 bases. The CDR3 contains 16 residues. The CDR3 sequence is CASSLPGTTRRETQYF. The CDR3 coding sequence is TGTGCCAGTAGCCTACCCGGGACTACCAGAAGGGAGACCCAGTACTTC.

Note on this clone: At the DNA level, this CDR3 is encoded by other sequences in the same sample as well. The V call is TRBV18, the J call TRBJ2-5; 16 nucleotides match TRBD2. Unmatched junction bases numbered 2, after V lost 3 bases and J lost 4 bases. CDR1 KGHSH and CDR2 LQKENI come from the germline V gene. CDR3 length: 16 residues. CDR3 loop: CASSPGLAGGRETQYF. The CDR3 region has the DNA TGTGCCAGCTCACCGGGACTAGCGGGGGGGCGAGAGACCCAGTACTTC.

The V call is TRBV7-8, the J call TRBJ2-7; D is possibly TRBD1 (6 bases). Germline V lookup: CDR1 SGHVS, CDR2 FQNEAQ. The V end was cut by 4 bases, the J end by 0 bases, with 13 bases between. The CDR3 loop spans 15 amino acids. DNA for the CDR3: TGTGCCAGCAGCTCCGGGACACACAGCTCCTACGAGCAGTACTTC. This gives the protein CASSSGTHSSYEQYF.

In the case of this clone: At the DNA level, this CDR3 is encoded by other sequences in the same sample as well. The chain employs TRBV9 and TRBJ2-1; TRBD2 matches 8 bases. CDR3 length equals 14 residues. Germline lookup yields CDR1 SGDLS and CDR2 YYNGEE. Trimming cost V 0 bases and J 6 bases; bases outside gene matches: 2. CDR3 loop: CASSVAGGFNEQFF. The CDR3 DNA reads as TGTGCCAGCAGCGTAGCGGGGGGGTTCAATGAGCAGTTCTTC.

The chain combines TRBV5-4 with TRBJ2-7; possible D gene TRBD2, 6 bases. There are 15 residues in the CDR3. The ends were cut back, 1 base at V and 5 bases at J, with 16 bases in the middle. Germline loops: CDR1 SGHNT, CDR2 YYREEE (reference sequence). The CDR3 loop is CASSLSPGAEDEQYF. In DNA form, the CDR3 reads TGTGCCAGCAGCTTGTCGCCGGGAGCGGAAGACGAGCAGTACTTC.

The V call is TRBV11-2, the J call TRBJ1-1; weak D call: TRBD1 (5 bases). With 1 base removed from V and 6 bases from J, the gap between germline ends came to 21 bases. The CDR3 totals 17 residues. Germline values: CDR1 SGHAT, CDR2 FQNNGV. For the CDR3, the DNA is TGTGCCAGCAGCTTAGGGTCTGGGACGCCTACTTTGCCTGAAGCTTTCTTT. Its translation is CASSLGSGTPTLPEAFF.

This clone was picked up one time. J is TRBJ2-2 and V is TRBV4-3; tentatively, D is TRBD1 or TRBD2 (5 bases each). Trimming took 0 bases from V and 1 from J, leaving 12 bases between them. The CDR3 is 17 residues long. Germline V gives CDR1 LGHNA, CDR2 YSLEER. The CDR3 DNA reads as TGCGCCAGCAGCCAAGATCCGGGGACCCTGAACACCGGGGAGCTGTTTTTT. This codes for CASSQDPGTLNTGELFF.

The chain is built from TRBV2 and TRBJ1-2; D gene unclear. Germline lookup yields CDR1 SNHLY and CDR2 FYNNEI. This CDR3 is 13 amino acids long. The V end was cut by 3 bases, the J end by 1 base, with 6 bases between. The CDR3, as DNA: TGTGCCAGCAGTGAGGAGGTTAACTATGGCTACACCTTC. Translation: CASSEEVNYGYTF.

The chain is built from TRBV28 and TRBJ2-3; 7 positions agree with TRBD1. Trimming took 5 bases from V and 2 from J; bases not matched to a gene: 7. The CDR3 is 15 amino acids. Germline assignment: CDR1 MDHEN and CDR2 SYDVKM. The CDR3 sequence is CASSGTDQVTDTQYF. CDR3 nucleotides: TGTGCCAGCAGTGGGACAGACCAAGTCACAGATACGCAGTATTTT.

J is TRBJ1-4 and V is TRBV5-1; TRBD1 might be the D (6 bases). Deletions cut 2 bases from V and 6 bases from J, with 11 bases between. The CDR3 is 14 residues long. The germline CDR1 and CDR2 sequences are SGHRS and YFSETQ. This chain's CDR3 is CASSFGGLDEKLFF. Written as DNA, the CDR3 is TGCGCCAGCAGCTTCGGGGGGCTGGATGAAAAACTGTTTTTT.

The chain carries TRBV19 and TRBJ2-1, with D possibly TRBD1 on 5 matching bases. The CDR3 loop spans 16 amino acids. V lost 4 bases and J lost 6, with 19 bases in between. The germline CDR1 and CDR2 sequences are LNHDA and SQIVND (reference sequence). The DNA for the CDR3 is TGTGCCAGTAGTACTGGTAGGGGTCCCATCATCAATGAGCAGTTCTTC. It encodes CASSTGRGPIINEQFF.

The V call is TRBV7-9, the J call TRBJ1-3, with D unresolved. The CDR3 totals 16 residues. Per germline, CDR1 SEHNR and CDR2 FQNEAQ (reference sequence). Trimming cost V 0 bases and J 0 bases, with 9 bases left between them. CDR3: CASSLAQANSGNTIYF. The CDR3 DNA follows: TGTGCCAGCAGCTTAGCGCAGGCCAACTCTGGAAACACCATATATTTT.

The chain employs TRBV5-4 and TRBJ1-6; a weak D match, TRBD1 (5 bases). The CDR3 has 15 amino acids. Germline V gene lookup returns CDR1 SGHNT and CDR2 YYREEE (reference sequence). V shed 1 base and J shed 7 bases, with 12 bases lying between them. In DNA form, the CDR3 reads TGTGCCAGCAGCTTGTACGGGGCGACCAATTCACCCCTCCACTTT. Its translation: CASSLYGATNSPLHF.

The rearrangement links TRBV5-1 to TRBJ1-2, with D tentatively TRBD1 (6 bases). In germline, CDR1 is SGHRS, CDR2 YFSETQ. Trimming left V 0 bases short and J 7 bases short, with 13 bases between. The CDR3 totals 14 residues. The CDR3 is CASSLEGGSGGYTF. The CDR3 DNA is TGCGCCAGCAGCTTGGAGGGGGGCTCGGGTGGCTACACCTTC.

Of note for this clone: The sample holds other DNA sequences that translate to the same CDR3. The chain has TRBV30 and TRBJ2-7, with 7 bases identical to TRBD1. This CDR3 spans 12 amino acids. The V gene's germline CDR1 is GTSNPN and CDR2 SVGIG (reference sequence). V was clipped by 7 bases and J by 2 bases; unmatched bases: 5. CDR3 DNA sequence: TGTGCCTCCACCGGGACAGCCTACGAGCAGTACTTC. Translation gives CASTGTAYEQYF.

This clone has only one observation. V is TRBV5-4 and J is TRBJ2-3; D is unclear. V shed 2 bases and J shed 5 bases, with 6 bases lying between them. Germline-derived CDR1 and CDR2 are SGHNT and YYREEE (reference sequence). This CDR3 region has 12 residues. CDR3 loop: CASSLKGDTQYF. The CDR3 coding sequence is TGTGCCAGCAGCTTAAAGGGAGATACGCAGTATTTT.

V is TRBV10-3 and J is TRBJ1-3; D possibly corresponds to TRBD1 (5 bases). From germline, CDR1 is ENHRY and CDR2 SYGVKD. The CDR3 contains 15 residues. V was shortened by 10 bases and J by 1 base, with 17 bases between the two germline ends. The CDR3 here is CASSQDRWSGNTIYF. The CDR3 DNA follows: TGTGCCAGCAGCCAAGACAGATGGTCTGGAAACACCATATATTTT.

This chain joins TRBV6-5 and TRBJ2-7; D is perhaps TRBD1 or TRBD2 (6 bases each). CDR1 is MNHEY, CDR2 SVGAGI, per germline. The V gene lost 6 bases and the J gene lost 0 bases, with 12 bases spanning the gap. This CDR3 spans 14 amino acids. The CDR3 DNA reads as TGTGCCAGCAGGCTGGGGGGCCCCTCCTACGAGCAGTACTTC. Translated, it gives CASRLGGPSYEQYF.

V usage is TRBV30 and J usage is TRBJ2-7; 10 nucleotides agree with TRBD2. From germline, CDR1 is GTSNPN and CDR2 SVGIG (reference sequence). CDR3 size: 15 residues. The V segment lost 1 base and the J segment 1 base; nucleotides outside the gene matches: 4. CDR3 DNA: TGTGCCTGGAGTGCCCTAGCGGGGGCGTCCTACGAGCAGTACTTC. This gives the protein CAWSALAGASYEQYF.

In its sample, this clone was seen once. This chain uses TRBV11-3 with TRBJ2-1; 13 bases line up with TRBD2. The CDR3 has 15 residues. From germline, CDR1 is SGHNT and CDR2 YENEEA. V trimming: 4 bases; J trimming: 4 bases; junction bases outside the gene matches: 1. The CDR3, as DNA: TGTGCCAGCAGCTCGGGACTAGCGGGGTACAATGAGCAGTTCTTC. Translating it yields CASSSGLAGYNEQFF.

This sequence joins TRBV6-5 and TRBJ2-7; TRBD1 or TRBD2 may be the D gene (6 bases each). This CDR3 is built from 14 residues. Trimming cost V 4 bases and J 6 bases, with 16 bases left between them. Germline V CDR1 and CDR2: MNHEY, SVGAGI. The CDR3 is CASSFRGTSIEQYF. CDR3 DNA sequence: TGTGCCAGCAGTTTTCGCGGGACATCGATCGAGCAGTACTTC.

The chain links TRBV5-1 to TRBJ1-1; 8 positions agree with TRBD1. Germline-derived CDR1 and CDR2 are SGHRS and YFSETQ. The length of the CDR3 is 14 residues. V lost 2 bases and J lost 6; bases outside the gene matches: 6. CDR3 loop: CASSLPDRGSEAFF. CDR3 nucleotides: TGCGCCAGCAGCTTACCTGACAGGGGCTCTGAAGCTTTCTTT.

The CDR3 region has the DNA TGTGCCAGCAGTGAAGGTGGGGGGGGCTCCTACGAGCAGTACTTC. As protein: CASSEGGGGSYEQYF. The rearrangement joins TRBV6-1 to TRBJ2-7; 7 bases line up with TRBD2. CDR3 length equals 15 residues. CDR1 is MNHNS and CDR2 is SASEGT in the germline V gene. With V trimmed by 1 base and J by 0 bases, 3 bases remained unmatched.

Note on this clone: The sample has other DNA sequences that encode this CDR3 too. The chain links TRBV5-4 to TRBJ2-3, with TRBD2 identical over 8 bases. Germline CDR1 SGHNT, CDR2 YYREEE (reference sequence). The CDR3 is 15 residues long. Trimming at V came to 0 bases and at J to 5 bases, leaving 5 bases not matched to a gene. The CDR3 is CASSLGSGVGDTQYF. The CDR3 nucleotides are TGTGCCAGCAGCTTGGGTAGCGGGGTAGGAGATACGCAGTATTTT.

The chain uses TRBV6-1 and TRBJ1-1; D is possibly TRBD1 (5 bases). V was shortened by 4 bases and J by 10 bases, with 16 bases between the two germline ends. The CDR3 runs 13 residues. Germline V gene lookup returns CDR1 MNHNS and CDR2 SASEGT. DNA of the CDR3: TGTGCCAGCAGTGCCCTAGAGGGGAATGGAGCTTTCTTT. Translated, it gives CASSALEGNGAFF.

The CDR3 DNA reads TGTGCCAGCAGCCCCGACCGGGATGAGCAGTTCTTC. Its translation: CASSPDRDEQFF. J is TRBJ2-1 and V is TRBV13; no clear D. The CDR3 is made up of 12 amino acids. V was shortened by 5 bases and J by 8 bases, with 10 bases between the two germline ends. Germline CDR1 is PRHDT and CDR2 is FYEKMQ (reference sequence).

With regard to this clone: The junction does not match germline at one end; this may be a read error. The V gene is TRBV5-1, the J gene TRBJ1-1, with 8 bases aligning to TRBD1. CDR1 SGHRS and CDR2 YFSETQ come from the germline V gene. This CDR3 has 14 amino acids. CDR3 in amino acids: CASSLRTGNAEAFF. The CDR3 DNA is TGCGCCAGCAGCTTACGGACAGGGAACGCTGAAGCTTTCTTT. Drawing the rest from reference TRBV5-1 and TRBJ1-1, the complete variable domain is KAGVTQTPRYLIKTRGQQVTLSCSPISGHRSVSWYQQTPGQGLQFLFEYFSETQRNKGNFPGRFSGRQFSNSRSEMNVSTLELGDSALYLCASSLRTGNAEAFFGQGTRLTVV.

Concerning this clone itself: Additional DNA sequences in this sample encode the identical CDR3. The CDR3 nucleotides are TGTGCCAGCAGTTACTCTGGGACAGGGCCTTACAATGAGCAGTTCTTC. Translation gives CASSYSGTGPYNEQFF. The chain links TRBV6-5 to TRBJ2-1; 9 nucleotides line up with TRBD1. This CDR3 is 16 amino acids long. The germline CDR1 and CDR2 sequences are MNHEY and SVGAGI. The junction had 4 bases not matched to a gene; V was cut back by 0 bases and J by 4 bases.

V usage is TRBV10-3 and J usage is TRBJ2-3, with D perhaps matching TRBD2 (5 bases). V was clipped by 10 bases and J by 4 bases, with 18 bases between them. The germline gives CDR1 ENHRY, CDR2 SYGVKD. The CDR3 totals 14 residues. The CDR3 DNA reads TGTGCCACCGGAACTAGTATTGGTGCAGATACGCAGTATTTT. It codes for CATGTSIGADTQYF.